The 8 T cell receptor beta chains below come from one sample, sequenced in a study of blood T cell repertoires in COVID-19 (dated by TCRdb to 2020 to 2022). Preparation of the library involved the immunoSEQ multiplex PCR assay. TCRdb took over this immuneACCESS table, retaining in-frame rearrangements with V and J assigned. Such tables are incomplete; in checked studies, under half of the missing clones stem from an unresolved V gene, and the remainder is unexplained. The sample records approximately 240,000 clones, 75% to 85% of which are singletons. The ten top clones hold roughly 5.5% of the sample. The sample taken for sequencing was peripheral blood. These TCRs come from a human donor in a cohort sampled during active COVID-19.

The chain joins TRBV14 to TRBJ2-7, with 7 bases matching TRBD2. The CDR3 is 15 amino acids. V gave up 0 bases and J gave up 6 bases; unmatched junction bases: 8. Germline V lookup: CDR1 SGHDN, CDR2 FVKESK. CDR3 amino acids: CASSQDPGSGGEQYF. The CDR3 DNA follows: TGTGCCAGCAGCCAAGATCCGGGCTCGGGGGGCGAGCAGTACTTC. Supplemented by reference TRBV14 and TRBJ2-7, the full variable domain reads EAGVTQFPSHSVIEKGQTVTLRCDPISGHDNLYWYRRVMGKEIKFLLHFVKESKQDESGMPNNRFLAERTGGTYSTLKVQPAELEDSGVYFCASSQDPGSGGEQYFGPGTRLTVT.

The rearrangement uses TRBV2 and TRBJ2-7, with 8 bases identical to TRBD1. Germline V CDR1 and CDR2: SNHLY, FYNNEI. The junction had 5 bases not matched to a gene; V was cut back by 9 bases and J by 10 bases. This CDR3 is 10 amino acids long. The CDR3 reads CASMTGEQYF. The CDR3 bases are TGTGCCAGTATGACAGGGGAACAGTACTTC.

CDR3 DNA: TGTGCCAGCTCACCAGGGCCGGACTCTGGAAACACCATATATTTT. It translates to CASSPGPDSGNTIYF. The V call is TRBV18, the J call TRBJ1-3; no firm D call. The germline CDR1 and CDR2 sequences are KGHSH and LQKENI. V was trimmed by 2 bases and J by 0 bases, leaving 8 bases between them. This CDR3 contains 15 residues.

The V call is TRBV5-1, the J call TRBJ2-7; tentative D call: TRBD2 (5 bases). The CDR3 is 11 amino acids. The germline V and J ends were trimmed by 7 bases and 6 bases, with 11 bases remaining between them. CDR1 is SGHRS and CDR2 is YFSETQ in the germline V gene. As DNA, the CDR3 is TGCGCCAGCTGGCGAGAGGGCGAGCAGTACTTC. Residues: CASWREGEQYF. The complete variable domain, with remaining parts taken from reference TRBV5-1 and TRBJ2-7, reads KAGVTQTPRYLIKTRGQQVTLSCSPISGHRSVSWYQQTPGQGLQFLFEYFSETQRNKGNFPGRFSGRQFSNSRSEMNVSTLELGDSALYLCASWREGEQYFGPGTRLTVT.

The V and J genes are TRBV9 and TRBJ2-3, with a tentative D call TRBD2 (6 bases). V lost 0 bases and J 4 bases, leaving 15 bases between the germline ends. Germline V gene lookup returns CDR1 SGDLS and CDR2 YYNGEE. The CDR3 length is 16 residues. The CDR3 protein is CASSVGASALSDTQYF. CDR3 DNA sequence: TGTGCCAGCAGCGTAGGAGCTAGCGCCTTATCAGATACGCAGTATTTT.

The chain uses TRBV2 and TRBJ2-3; D is unresolved. Trimming took 6 bases from V and 0 from J, leaving 4 bases between them. The CDR3 runs 12 residues. CDR1 is SNHLY, CDR2 FYNNEI, per germline. The CDR3 region has the DNA TGTGCCAGCAGGGGCAGCACAGATACGCAGTATTTT. Translation: CASRGSTDTQYF.

Concerning this clone itself: This sample includes further DNA sequences coding for the same CDR3. The rearrangement links TRBV13 to TRBJ2-7; tentatively, D is TRBD2 (5 bases). This CDR3 comprises 12 residues. The V and J ends lost 5 bases and 4 bases respectively, with 9 bases between them. Germline assignment: CDR1 PRHDT and CDR2 FYEKMQ (reference sequence). CDR3 residues: CASSLRGYEQYF. The CDR3 region has the DNA TGTGCCAGCAGCCTACGGGGATACGAGCAGTACTTC.

CDR3 sequence reads: CASSLGGTANQPQHF. Here the CDR3 DNA reads TGCGCCAGCAGCTTGGGGGGGACAGCGAATCAGCCCCAGCATTTT. The chain uses TRBV5-1 and TRBJ1-5; 7 positions match TRBD1. CDR1 and CDR2 from the germline V gene are SGHRS and YFSETQ. V lost 0 bases and J lost 4; bases outside the gene matches: 4. This CDR3 is built from 15 residues.